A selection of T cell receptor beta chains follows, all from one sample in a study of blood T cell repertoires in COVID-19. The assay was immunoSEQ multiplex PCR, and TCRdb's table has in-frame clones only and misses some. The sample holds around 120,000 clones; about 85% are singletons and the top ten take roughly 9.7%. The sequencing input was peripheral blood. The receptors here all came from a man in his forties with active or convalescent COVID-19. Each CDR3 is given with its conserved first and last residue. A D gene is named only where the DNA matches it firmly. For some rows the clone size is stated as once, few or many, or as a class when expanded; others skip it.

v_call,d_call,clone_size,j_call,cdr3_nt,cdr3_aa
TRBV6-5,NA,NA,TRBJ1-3,TGTGCCAGAGCCCGGGACACCATATATTTT,CARARDTIYF
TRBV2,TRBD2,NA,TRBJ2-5,TGTGCCAGCAGCTTCCCCCCTAGCGGGGGTCAAGAGACCCAGTACTTC,CASSFPPSGGQETQYF
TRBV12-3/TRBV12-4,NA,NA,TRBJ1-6,TGTGCCAGCAGTTCCCTAAATAATTCACCCCTCCACTTT,CASSSLNNSPLHF
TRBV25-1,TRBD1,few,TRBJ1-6,TGTGCCAGCAGTGGGCACAGGGGGGATGATTCACCCCTCCACTTT,CASSGHRGDDSPLHF
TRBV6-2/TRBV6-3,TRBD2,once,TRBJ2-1,TGTGCCAGCAGTTCACTCAGCGGGGGGCGGGAGCAGTTCTTC,CASSSLSGGREQFF
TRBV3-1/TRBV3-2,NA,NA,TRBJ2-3,TGTGCCAGCAGCCAACGGGGGACGGTCCCTAGCACAGATACGCAGTATTTT,CASSQRGTVPSTDTQYF
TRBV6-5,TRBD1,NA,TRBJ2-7,TGTGCCAGCAGTTGGGACAGGGAGTCCTACGAGCAGTACTTC,CASSWDRESYEQYF
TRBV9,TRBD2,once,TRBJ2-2,TGTGCCAGCAGCGTATCTCTAGCGGGGGCCCACACCGGGGAGCTGTTTTTT,CASSVSLAGAHTGELFF
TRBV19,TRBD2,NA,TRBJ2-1,TGTGCCAGTAGGCCGCGGGGGGGCCTCGTTAATGAGCAGTTCTTC,CASRPRGGLVNEQFF
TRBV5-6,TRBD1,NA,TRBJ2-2,TGTGCCAGCAGCTCGGGACAGACCTTCACCGGGGAGCTGTTTTTT,CASSSGQTFTGELFF
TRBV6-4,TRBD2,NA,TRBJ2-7,TGTGCCAGCAGTGACACTAGCGGGGGTAGCGAGCAGTACTTC,CASSDTSGGSEQYF
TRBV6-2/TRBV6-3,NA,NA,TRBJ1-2,TGTGCCAGCAGTTTTCAGGGATATGGCTACACCTTC,CASSFQGYGYTF
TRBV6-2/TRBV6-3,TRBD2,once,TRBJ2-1,TGTGCCAGCAGTCCCCGGGGGGGGCATGAGCAGTTCTTC,CASSPRGGHEQFF
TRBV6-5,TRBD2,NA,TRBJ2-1,TGTGCCAGCAAAATGACTAGCGCCGACAATGAGCAGTTCTTC,CASKMTSADNEQFF
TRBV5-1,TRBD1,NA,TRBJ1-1,TGCGCCAGCAGCGTCCGACAGGGGGTGGCTTTCTTT,CASSVRQGVAFF
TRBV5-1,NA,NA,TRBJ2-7,TGCGCCAGCAGTCAGGGTGACTTAGACGAGCAGTACTTC,CASSQGDLDEQYF
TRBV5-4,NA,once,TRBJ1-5,TGTGCCAGCAGCACGGGGTCGGGGGATCAGCCCCAGCATTTT,CASSTGSGDQPQHF
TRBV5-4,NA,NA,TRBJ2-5,TGTGCCAGCAGCTTGGATAGCTTGGAGACCCAGTACTTC,CASSLDSLETQYF